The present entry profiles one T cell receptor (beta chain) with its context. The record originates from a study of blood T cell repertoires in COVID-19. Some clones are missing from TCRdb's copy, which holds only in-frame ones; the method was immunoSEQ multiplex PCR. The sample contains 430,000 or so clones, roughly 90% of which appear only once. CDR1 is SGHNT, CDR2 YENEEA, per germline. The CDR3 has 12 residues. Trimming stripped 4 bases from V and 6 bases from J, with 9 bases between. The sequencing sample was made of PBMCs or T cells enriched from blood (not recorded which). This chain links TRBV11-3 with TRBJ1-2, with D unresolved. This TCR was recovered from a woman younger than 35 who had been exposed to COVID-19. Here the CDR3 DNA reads TGTGCCAGCAGCTCATACGGGGATGGCTACACCTTC. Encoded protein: CASSSYGDGYTF.